These 9 T cell receptor beta chains originate from one sample sequenced in a study of shared clonotypes between healthy human individuals. Naive CD8 cells were CD45RO-negative, positively selected for CCR7, excluding terminally differentiated effector memory CD45RA+ cells. TCRdb's table, derived via immunoSEQ multiplex PCR, lists solely in-frame clones and lacks some. Here the sample spans about 1,900,000 clones, about 94% being singletons. The sequencing input was naive CD8+ T cells sorted from blood. The receptor set was obtained from a man between 18 and 35 years old in good health.

The rearrangement uses TRBV6-5 and TRBJ1-4, with unresolved D. This CDR3 is 14 amino acids long. Germline loops: CDR1 MNHEY, CDR2 SVGAGI. V was clipped by 2 bases and J by 7 bases, with 11 bases between them. CDR3 region: CASSYDRASEKLFF. The DNA for the CDR3 is TGTGCCAGCAGTTACGATAGGGCGAGTGAAAAACTGTTTTTT.

This chain links TRBV10-3 with TRBJ1-2, with TRBD1 matching over 9 bases. The germline CDR1 and CDR2 sequences are ENHRY and SYGVKD. The ends lost 3 bases at V and 8 bases at J; junction bases unmatched: 7. The CDR3 totals 14 residues. As DNA, the CDR3 is TGTGCCATCAGTGACCTGGGACAGGGATACGGCTACACCTTC. This codes for CAISDLGQGYGYTF.

To note about this clone: At the DNA level, this CDR3 is encoded by other sequences in the same sample as well. The V gene is TRBV2, the J gene TRBJ2-3; possible D gene TRBD1, 5 bases. V lost 3 bases, J lost 6 bases, and 10 bases lay in between. In germline, CDR1 is SNHLY, CDR2 FYNNEI. This CDR3 has 13 residues. DNA for the CDR3: TGTGCCAGCAGTGAGGGGCCGCTGGATACGCAGTATTTT. Protein: CASSEGPLDTQYF.

This chain uses TRBV11-3 with TRBJ2-1; 8 bases map to TRBD1. CDR1 is SGHNT, CDR2 YENEEA, per germline. The CDR3 contains 18 residues. The junction had 16 bases not matched to a gene; V was cut back by 1 base and J by 8 bases. The CDR3 bases are TGTGCCAGCAGCTTAGCACCGACCGGGACAGGTTGGTATGATGAGCAGTTCTTC. Its translation: CASSLAPTGTGWYDEQFF.

The chain joins TRBV28 to TRBJ2-2; D ambiguous. This CDR3 has 16 amino acids. Germline CDR1 and CDR2: MDHEN and SYDVKM. V shed 8 bases and J shed 0 bases, with 16 bases lying between them. This chain's CDR3 is CASALGPYSNTGELFF. The CDR3 DNA follows: TGTGCCAGCGCCCTCGGACCGTATTCGAACACCGGGGAGCTGTTTTTT.

The chain combines TRBV5-4 with TRBJ2-3; 9 bases map to TRBD2. The CDR3 totals 16 residues. Germline V gene sequence: CDR1 SGHNT, CDR2 YYREEE (reference sequence). J was trimmed by 2 bases and V by 0 bases; bases with no gene match: 4. CDR3 loop: CASSLAGGGATDTQYF. CDR3 coding DNA: TGTGCCAGCAGCTTGGCTGGCGGGGGGGCCACAGATACGCAGTATTTT.

The V gene is TRBV6-5, the J gene TRBJ2-1, with a possible D match to TRBD1 (5 bases). CDR1 and CDR2 from the germline V gene are MNHEY and SVGAGI. The CDR3 totals 14 residues. With 0 bases removed from V and 8 bases from J, the gap between germline ends came to 11 bases. This chain's CDR3 is CASSYSGVGDEQFF. The CDR3 DNA reads as TGTGCCAGCAGTTACTCAGGGGTAGGGGATGAGCAGTTCTTC.

This rearrangement joins TRBV5-4 to TRBJ2-7; the match to TRBD1 covers 10 bases. Germline V gene lookup returns CDR1 SGHNT and CDR2 YYREEE (reference sequence). The CDR3 extends over 15 amino acids. Unmatched junction bases numbered 6, after V lost 4 bases and J lost 2 bases. The CDR3 DNA is TGTGCCAGCAGCCCGGACAGGGGGGGGACCTACGAGCAGTACTTC. Translated: CASSPDRGGTYEQYF.

Regarding this clone: It is unclear where the CDR3 begins or ends on the DNA, so no DNA is shown, and the CDR3 is as TCRdb lists it. The chain has TRBV9 and TRBJ1-2. Including both end residues, the CDR3 is 13 amino acids long. Germline V gives CDR1 SGDLS, CDR2 YYNGEE. CDR3 loop: CASSVARGSADTF.